These T cell receptor beta chains were read from a single sample in a study of cytomegalovirus exposure and HLA in healthy donors. Repertoires were generated with immunoSEQ multiplex PCR, while TCRdb's copy carries only in-frame clones and drops some. The sample records roughly 120,000 clones, roughly four fifths being singletons. The material sequenced was PBMCs. The receptors come from a woman aged 18-29 years in good health and CMV-seronegative. Each CDR3 is given with its conserved first and last residue. Clone size is not always given. Where it is, it says once, few, many or a class for expanded clones.

J gene: TRBJ2-1
V gene: TRBV6-5
clone size: NA
CDR3 protein: CASSYGSEGLFF

J gene: TRBJ1-1
V gene: TRBV29-1
clone size: once
CDR3 protein: CSVVRGGTEAFF

J gene: TRBJ1-5
V gene: TRBV19
clone size: NA
CDR3 protein: CASSIDLLASQPQHF

J gene: TRBJ1-1
V gene: TRBV7-3
clone size: NA
CDR3 protein: CASSLRGDTEAFF

J gene: TRBJ2-3
V gene: TRBV5-4
clone size: NA
CDR3 protein: CASSLFSGGGSTDTQYF

J gene: TRBJ1-1
V gene: TRBV7-2
clone size: NA
CDR3 protein: CASSLVRRVTNTEAFF

J gene: TRBJ2-7
V gene: TRBV6-1
clone size: NA
CDR3 protein: CASISSGGSEQYF

J gene: TRBJ1-2
V gene: TRBV19
clone size: NA
CDR3 protein: CASSIISADNYGYTF

J gene: TRBJ2-7
V gene: TRBV12-5
clone size: NA
CDR3 protein: CASGKGDRGSYEQYF

J gene: TRBJ2-2
V gene: TRBV7-9
clone size: NA
CDR3 protein: CASSPPSGRGTGELFF